This T cell receptor (beta chain) was identified during a study of blood T cell repertoires in COVID-19. The method was immunoSEQ multiplex PCR; TCRdb's version includes in-frame clones alone and lacks a portion of them. The table has about 270,000 clones, less than 90% seen once. Deletions cut 1 base from V and 6 bases from J, with 11 bases between. The CDR3 runs to 15 residues. Germline loops: CDR1 SGHRS, CDR2 YFSETQ. The rearrangement links TRBV5-1 to TRBJ1-6, with D unresolved. This receptor was identified in a woman aged 25 to 39 with COVID-19, enrolled during active disease. Sequences were obtained from peripheral blood. CDR3 loop: CASSLTADTNSPLHF. CDR3 nucleotide sequence: TGCGCCAGCAGCTTGACAGCGGATACTAATTCACCCCTCCACTTT.